These T cell receptor beta chains were read from a single sample in a study of a mutant IDH1 vaccine in newly diagnosed glioma. Some clones are missing from TCRdb's copy, which holds only in-frame ones; the method was immunoSEQ multiplex PCR. The table has over 80,000 clones, over 75% seen once. These receptors lack a known antigen. The sample was PBMCs, taken from a glioma patient whose treatment included an IDH1 peptide vaccine. The receptors shown here come from a man in his forties or fifties with glioma. Each CDR3 is given with its conserved first and last residue. The D gene is left open where the match is weak. Some rows have no size entry. The others give once, few or many, or a class for an expanded clone.

size	D	V	J	CDR3	DNA
NA	NA	TRBV5-4	TRBJ2-2	CASSLALTGELFF	TGTGCCAGCAGCTTGGCCCTCACCGGGGAGCTGTTTTTT
NA	NA	TRBV19	TRBJ2-7	CASSESNTLLYEQYF	TGTGCCAGTAGCGAATCAAATACCCTGCTCTACGAGCAGTACTTC
few	NA	TRBV7-9	TRBJ1-1	CASSLGTDTEAFF	TGTGCCAGCAGCTTAGGGACAGACACTGAAGCTTTCTTT
NA	NA	TRBV5-8	TRBJ1-4	CASSLATGGNEKLFF	TGTGCCAGCAGCTTGGCAACAGGCGGAAATGAAAAACTGTTTTTT
few	NA	TRBV10-3	TRBJ1-6	CAISANQGFNSPLHF	TGTGCCATCAGTGCCAACCAGGGGTTCAATTCACCCCTCCACTTT
NA	NA	TRBV5-4	TRBJ1-2	CASSRPPGLYGYTF	TGTGCCAGCAGCCGGCCCCCAGGTCTCTATGGCTACACCTTC
NA	NA	TRBV7-2	TRBJ2-7	CASSLAKTGYHEQYF	TGTGCCAGCAGCTTAGCCAAGACAGGCTACCACGAGCAGTACTTC
NA	TRBD1	TRBV7-8	TRBJ1-2	CASSSLPTGDYGYTF	TGTGCCAGCAGCTCACTACCTACAGGGGACTATGGCTACACCTTC
NA	TRBD2	TRBV14	TRBJ2-7	CASSQDIPSGSSYEQYF	TGTGCCAGCAGCCAAGATATCCCTAGCGGGTCCTCCTACGAGCAGTACTTC
NA	TRBD1	TRBV27	TRBJ1-1	CASSLLTGGTEAFF	TGTGCCAGCAGTTTATTAACAGGGGGCACTGAAGCTTTCTTT
once	NA	TRBV19	TRBJ1-6	CASRQYNSPLHF	TGTGCCAGTAGGCAATATAATTCACCCCTCCACTTT
NA	NA	TRBV2	TRBJ2-7	CASSYSVSYEQYF	TGTGCCAGCAGTTACAGCGTTTCCTACGAGCAGTACTTC
few	NA	TRBV2	TRBJ2-5	CASRNRLGQQETQYF	TGTGCCAGCAGAAACAGACTAGGACAGCAAGAGACCCAGTACTTC
NA	NA	TRBV2	TRBJ2-1	CASSEVGSGGYNEQFF	TGTGCCAGCAGTGAAGTCGGGAGTGGGGGCTACAATGAGCAGTTCTTC
NA	TRBD1	TRBV4-3	TRBJ2-2	CASSQKDRADGELFF	TGCGCCAGCAGCCAAAAGGACAGGGCGGACGGGGAGCTGTTTTTT
NA	NA	TRBV5-5	TRBJ1-1	CASSTLRGENTEAFF	TGTGCCAGCAGCACGCTCCGGGGCGAGAACACTGAAGCTTTCTTT
NA	NA	TRBV25-1	TRBJ2-7	CASSNPFAGEQYF	TGTGCCAGCAGTAACCCATTTGCCGGCGAGCAGTACTTC
few	TRBD2	TRBV30	TRBJ2-3	CAWSVGGGAGTQYF	TGTGCCTGGAGTGTCGGCGGGGGGGCAGGTACGCAGTATTTT
NA	NA	TRBV30	TRBJ2-6	CASPEAFSSSGANVLTF	TGTGCCTCCCCTGAGGCATTTTCGAGCTCTGGGGCCAACGTCCTGACTTTC
once	NA	TRBV6-5	TRBJ1-4	CASSYRPGEKLFF	TGTGCCAGCAGTTACCGACCAGGGGAAAAACTGTTTTTT
NA	NA	TRBV19	TRBJ2-5	CASSTRHPARETQYF	TGTGCCAGTAGTACCCGACACCCGGCGAGGGAGACCCAGTACTTC
NA	NA	TRBV10-3	TRBJ1-6	CAISSYWTFYNSPLHF	TGTGCCATCAGCTCCTACTGGACATTTTATAATTCACCCCTCCACTTT
NA	NA	TRBV6-6	TRBJ2-3	CASRGQGGIGTDTQYF	TGTGCCAGCAGAGGCCAGGGGGGTATTGGCACAGATACGCAGTATTTT
once	NA	TRBV5-6	TRBJ2-4	CASSITTIAKNIQYF	TGTGCCAGCAGCATTACCACGATAGCCAAAAACATTCAGTACTTC
NA	NA	TRBV5-6	TRBJ1-2	CASSLRPGYGYTF	TGTGCCAGCAGCTTACGACCAGGTTATGGCTACACCTTC
NA	TRBD2	TRBV6-5	TRBJ2-7	CASSRASGRHEQYF	TGTGCCAGCAGTCGGGCTAGCGGGAGGCACGAGCAGTACTTC
NA	NA	TRBV4-2	TRBJ1-5	CASSQLRTQPQHF	TGTGCCAGCAGCCAATTGAGGACTCAGCCCCAGCATTTT
NA	NA	TRBV5-4	TRBJ2-7	CASSLEGRREQYF	TGTGCCAGCAGCTTGGAAGGGCGTCGCGAGCAGTACTTC
NA	NA	TRBV5-5	TRBJ2-2	CASSYQAGTGELFF	TGTGCCAGCAGCTACCAGGCCGGAACCGGGGAGCTGTTTTTT
once	NA	TRBV5-4	TRBJ2-1	CASSSTGSSYNEQFF	TGTGCCAGCAGCTCAACGGGGAGCTCCTACAATGAGCAGTTCTTC
few	TRBD1	TRBV5-4	TRBJ1-2	CASSSGQDDYGYTF	TGTGCCAGCAGCTCTGGACAGGATGACTATGGCTACACCTTC
NA	TRBD1	TRBV5-6	TRBJ1-1	CASSLTGGTEAFF	TGTGCCAGCAGCTTGACAGGGGGGACTGAAGCTTTCTTT